Each of the 28 T cell receptor beta chains below was sequenced from the same sample in a study of shared clonotypes between healthy human individuals. Here immunoSEQ multiplex PCR was the method, and the copy in TCRdb shows in-frame clones only, minus some. The table shows approximately 2,000,000 clones, with 80% to 95% occurring only once. Sequenced input: naive CD4+ T cells from PBMCs. Subset described: CD45RA+ positively selected. Receptors originate from a man aged 18 to 30 in good health. Some clones in this sample may be carry-over from other donors' samples.

This rearrangement joins TRBV9 to TRBJ2-5; TRBD2 agrees at 12 bases. The germline V gene encodes CDR1 SGDLS and CDR2 YYNGEE. This CDR3 comprises 17 residues. Trimming took 0 bases from V and 5 from J; bases not matched to a gene: 8. CDR3 bases: TGTGCCAGCAGCGTAGGCGCTAGCGGGAGGGCAGGGGAGACCCAGTACTTC. Amino acid sequence: CASSVGASGRAGETQYF.

The rearrangement joins TRBV7-9 to TRBJ2-7, with TRBD2 matching 11 bases. CDR1 and CDR2 from the germline V gene are SEHNR and FQNEAQ (reference sequence). Trimming took 4 bases from V and 8 from J; bases not matched to a gene: 10. The CDR3 is 15 amino acids. CDR3 sequence (DNA): TGTGCCAGCAGCTCGTTACTAGCGGGAGCAACAAAGCAGTACTTC. Its protein is CASSSLLAGATKQYF.

V is TRBV7-8 and J is TRBJ2-1; 12 nucleotides agree with TRBD2. There are 16 residues in the CDR3. V trimming: 4 bases; J trimming: 6 bases; junction bases outside the gene matches: 7. From germline, CDR1 is SGHVS and CDR2 FQNEAQ. The CDR3 region has the DNA TGTGCCAGCAGCTCCCGGACTAGCGGGATATTCAATGAGCAGTTCTTC. It encodes CASSSRTSGIFNEQFF.

This clone occurred once. This chain links TRBV25-1 with TRBJ2-3; TRBD1 agrees at 10 bases. The CDR3 contains 16 residues. The germline V gene encodes CDR1 MGHDK and CDR2 SYGVNS. V was clipped by 4 bases and J by 4 bases; unmatched bases: 8. The CDR3 DNA sequence: TGTGCCAGCAGTGTCCCCGGGACAGGGGCGGCAGATACGCAGTATTTT. Protein sequence: CASSVPGTGAADTQYF. The complete variable domain, with remaining parts taken from reference TRBV25-1 and TRBJ2-3, reads EADIYQTPRYLVIGTGKKITLECSQTMGHDKMYWYQQDPGMELHLIHYSYGVNSTEKGDLSSESTVSRIRTEHFPLTLESARPSHTSQYLCASSVPGTGAADTQYFGPGTRLTVL.

The chain combines TRBV9 with TRBJ2-1, with TRBD2 identical over 10 bases. Trimming at V came to 5 bases and at J to 5 bases, leaving 1 base not matched to a gene. CDR3 length: 13 amino acids. Germline V CDR1 and CDR2: SGDLS, YYNGEE. Here the CDR3 reads CASSSGGNNEQFF. CDR3 in DNA: TGTGCCAGCAGTAGCGGGGGGAACAATGAGCAGTTCTTC.

The chain recombines TRBV30 with TRBJ2-7; D is possibly TRBD1 (5 bases). The germline V gene has CDR1 GTSNPN and CDR2 SVGIG (reference sequence). Trimming took off 1 base at V and 5 bases at J, with 12 bases between the two ends. CDR3 length: 13 residues. The CDR3 DNA reads as TGTGCCTGGAGTGCCAGTGGGGCTCACGAGCAGTACTTC. Protein sequence: CAWSASGAHEQYF. Full variable domain (rest looked up from reference TRBV30 and TRBJ2-7): SQTIHQWPATLVQPVGSPLSLECTVEGTSNPNLYWYRQAAGRGLQLLFYSVGIGQISSEVPQNLSASRPQDRQFILSSKKLLLSDSGFYLCAWSASGAHEQYFGPGTRLTVT.

This chain connects TRBV18 to TRBJ2-5, with D hard to call. Trimming left V 4 bases short and J 5 bases short, with 11 bases between. The CDR3 consists of 13 residues. CDR1 and CDR2 (germline): KGHSH, LQKENI. The CDR3: CASSRDVRETQYF. The CDR3 region has the DNA TGTGCCAGCTCACGGGATGTGAGGGAGACCCAGTACTTC.

On this clone itself: A junction end diverges from the germline sequence, so it may reflect a read error. This chain links TRBV28 with TRBJ2-5; TRBD2 agrees at 11 bases. Looked up from germline, CDR1 is MDHEN and CDR2 is SYDVKM. The CDR3 loop spans 13 amino acids. CDR3 sequence reads: CASRPAGLAVRDF. The CDR3 DNA reads as TGTGCCAGCAGGCCTGCGGGACTAGCGGTGAGGGACTTC.

This rearrangement joins TRBV11-2 to TRBJ2-1; 11 bases align to TRBD2. In germline, CDR1 is SGHAT, CDR2 FQNNGV. The J segment lost 11 bases and the V segment lost 5 bases, leaving 8 bases of the junction unmatched. CDR3 length: 14 residues. In DNA, the CDR3 is TGTGCCAGCAGCACCGGGACTAGCGGCATCCAGCAGTTCTTC. Its protein product is CASSTGTSGIQQFF. The full variable domain, with the rest looked up from reference TRBV11-2 and TRBJ2-1, is EAGVAQSPRYKIIEKRQSVAFWCNPISGHATLYWYQQILGQGPKLLIQFQNNGVVDDSQLPKDRFSAERLKGVDSTLKIQPAKLEDSAVYLCASSTGTSGIQQFFGPGTRLTVL.

The chain has TRBV7-2 and TRBJ1-2; D is perhaps TRBD1 (5 bases). Looked up from germline, CDR1 is SGHTA and CDR2 is FQGNSA. This CDR3 region has 15 residues. Deletions cut 3 bases from V and 0 bases from J, with 11 bases between. The CDR3 DNA reads as TGTGCCAGCAGCTTCGCAGAGGGGACTAACTATGGCTACACCTTC. This sequence encodes CASSFAEGTNYGYTF.

V and J are TRBV21-1 and TRBJ2-3; the table's D call of TRBD1 was not tested on the DNA. TRBV21-1 is a listed pseudogene. The CDR3 contains 18 residues. CDR3 protein: CASSNNRSRASSTDTQYF. CDR3 coding DNA: TGTGCCAGCAGCAATAACAGGAGCAGAGCCTCTAGCACAGATACGCAGTATTTT.

This chain uses TRBV23-1 with TRBJ1-1; maybe TRBD1 (6 bases). TRBV23-1 is classed as an ORF, of uncertain function. CDR3 length: 19 amino acids. V lost 5 bases and J 1 base, leaving 26 bases between the germline ends. The CDR3 bases are TGCGCCAGCAGTGCCCCGACAGGTTCTGAGGCCAGGTCGAACACTGAAGCTTTCTTT. This sequence encodes CASSAPTGSEARSNTEAFF.

The chain carries TRBV6-4 and TRBJ1-2; D unresolved. Germline V gene sequence: CDR1 MRHNA, CDR2 SNTAGT. V lost 3 bases to trimming and J lost 4 bases, with 18 bases between them. CDR3 length equals 16 residues. The CDR3 here is CASSEYLEGYAYGYTF. The CDR3 region has the DNA TGTGCCAGCAGTGAATATTTGGAGGGTTACGCCTATGGCTACACCTTC.

This chain links TRBV5-1 with TRBJ1-2; tentative D call: TRBD1 (6 bases). This CDR3 has 14 residues. The germline CDR1 and CDR2 sequences are SGHRS and YFSETQ. V lost 2 bases and J 8 bases, leaving 16 bases between the germline ends. Written as DNA, the CDR3 is TGCGCCAGCAGCTTAACAAACAGGGAGGGAGGCTACACCTTC. As protein: CASSLTNREGGYTF.

V and J are TRBV6-5 and TRBJ2-1, with TRBD2 matching 11 bases. Looked up from germline, CDR1 is MNHEY and CDR2 is SVGAGI. The J segment lost 14 bases and the V segment lost 6 bases, leaving 6 bases of the junction unmatched. The CDR3 has 12 residues. The CDR3 region is CASRVTSGMEFF. CDR3 bases: TGTGCCAGCAGAGTGACTAGCGGGATGGAGTTCTTC.

This clone was recorded once. The chain couples TRBV2 to TRBJ2-1; 14 nucleotides agree with TRBD2. V was pared by 1 base and J by 7 bases, with 3 bases of the junction left unmatched. CDR3 length: 16 residues. Germline V lookup: CDR1 SNHLY, CDR2 FYNNEI. The CDR3 sequence is CASSEGLAGGKNEQFF. CDR3 nucleotide sequence: TGTGCCAGCAGTGAAGGACTAGCGGGAGGGAAGAATGAGCAGTTCTTC.

V usage is TRBV18 and J usage is TRBJ2-3; 7 bases line up with TRBD1. The CDR3 extends over 15 amino acids. From germline, CDR1 is KGHSH and CDR2 LQKENI. V was pared by 5 bases and J by 4 bases, with 9 bases of the junction left unmatched. CDR3 in amino acids: CASSATGQLPDTQYF. Here the CDR3 DNA reads TGTGCCAGCTCAGCGACAGGGCAGTTACCAGATACGCAGTATTTT. The whole variable domain, filled in from reference TRBV18 and TRBJ2-3, reads NAGVMQNPRHLVRRRGQEARLRCSPMKGHSHVYWYRQLPEEGLKFMVYLQKENIIDESGMPKERFSAEFPKEGPSILRIQQVVRGDSAAYFCASSATGQLPDTQYFGPGTRLTVL.

V is TRBV27 and J is TRBJ2-3, with TRBD1 matching over 7 bases. V shed 4 bases, J shed 2 bases, and the junction held 3 bases outside the gene matches. CDR1 and CDR2 (germline): MNHEY, SMNVEV (reference sequence). This CDR3 is 14 amino acids long. In DNA form, the CDR3 reads TGTGCCAGCAGTTCCGGGACAGTCACAGATACGCAGTATTTT. Translation: CASSSGTVTDTQYF.

The chain joins TRBV28 to TRBJ2-5, with TRBD1 as a possible D gene (7 bases). V was cut by 4 bases and J by 5 bases, with 17 bases left in between. Germline V gene lookup returns CDR1 MDHEN and CDR2 SYDVKM. This CDR3 has 15 residues. CDR3 DNA sequence: TGTGCCAGCAGTTCCCCCGGAGGGGGCAGGGAGACCCAGTACTTC. Residues: CASSSPGGGRETQYF.

The CDR3 loop reads CASSPGRGPWVYEQYF. The CDR3 DNA reads TGCGCCAGCAGCCCGGGGAGGGGACCGTGGGTCTACGAGCAGTACTTC. The chain has TRBV5-1 and TRBJ2-7; TRBD2 aligns across 7 bases. Germline trimming cut 4 bases from V and 3 bases from J; bases unmatched to any gene: 13. The CDR3 is 16 amino acids. Germline V gene lookup returns CDR1 SGHRS and CDR2 YFSETQ.

The chain links TRBV28 to TRBJ1-1, with 7 bases fitting TRBD1. V shed 6 bases, J shed 4 bases, and the junction held 11 bases outside the gene matches. The germline V gene has CDR1 MDHEN and CDR2 SYDVKM. The length of the CDR3 is 15 residues. This chain's CDR3 is CASSARTGVGTEAFF. In DNA form, the CDR3 reads TGTGCCAGCAGCGCCCGAACAGGGGTGGGCACTGAAGCTTTCTTT.

This clone was seen only once. The V and J genes are TRBV2 and TRBJ2-7; the D call may be TRBD1 or TRBD2 (5 bases each). The CDR3 consists of 14 residues. Germline loops: CDR1 SNHLY, CDR2 FYNNEI. The V end lost 7 bases, the J end lost 7 bases, and 20 bases lay between the germline ends. This CDR3 is CASTREGSVTEQYF. The CDR3, as DNA: TGTGCCAGCACTCGAGAGGGGTCCGTCACGGAGCAGTACTTC. The full variable domain, rest sourced from reference TRBV2 and TRBJ2-7, is EPEVTQTPSHQVTQMGQEVILRCVPISNHLYFYWYRQILGQKVEFLVSFYNNEISEKSEIFDDQFSVERPDGSNFTLKIRSTKLEDSAMYFCASTREGSVTEQYFGPGTRLTVT.

This chain connects TRBV5-1 to TRBJ2-5, with TRBD2 matching 8 bases. The junction had 6 bases not matched to a gene; V was cut back by 6 bases and J by 2 bases. The CDR3 consists of 14 residues. Germline V gene lookup returns CDR1 SGHRS and CDR2 YFSETQ. CDR3: CASNIEREQETQYF. CDR3 DNA sequence: TGCGCCAGCAACATCGAGCGGGAGCAAGAGACCCAGTACTTC. Full variable domain (outside the CDR3, taken from reference TRBV5-1 and TRBJ2-5): KAGVTQTPRYLIKTRGQQVTLSCSPISGHRSVSWYQQTPGQGLQFLFEYFSETQRNKGNFPGRFSGRQFSNSRSEMNVSTLELGDSALYLCASNIEREQETQYFGPGTRLLVL.

The chain has TRBV7-3 and TRBJ1-3; D is perhaps TRBD1 (5 bases). The CDR3 spans 15 residues. Trimming left V 5 bases short and J 4 bases short, with 15 bases between. The germline CDR1 and CDR2 sequences are SGHTA and FQGTGA. The CDR3 DNA follows: TGTGCCAGCAGCCCTACCGGGACCGTAGGAAACACCATATATTTT. Its translation is CASSPTGTVGNTIYF.

The chain carries TRBV5-1 and TRBJ2-5; D is uncertain. This CDR3 is 15 amino acids long. Germline V CDR1 and CDR2: SGHRS, YFSETQ. The V end lost 0 bases, the J end lost 2 bases, and 11 bases lay between the germline ends. CDR3 sequence reads: CASSLESGVQETQYF. CDR3 in DNA: TGCGCCAGCAGCTTGGAGTCTGGCGTGCAAGAGACCCAGTACTTC.

The count of this clone is one. The chain uses TRBV5-1 and TRBJ2-6; no clear D. The V gene lost 1 base and the J gene lost 0 bases, with 8 bases spanning the gap. Germline V gene data show CDR1 as SGHRS and CDR2 as YFSETQ. This CDR3 is 16 amino acids long. CDR3 coding DNA: TGCGCCAGCAGCTTGTCTTGGCCCTCTGGGGCCAACGTCCTGACTTTC. Its protein is CASSLSWPSGANVLTF. The whole variable domain, remainder taken from reference TRBV5-1 and TRBJ2-6, is KAGVTQTPRYLIKTRGQQVTLSCSPISGHRSVSWYQQTPGQGLQFLFEYFSETQRNKGNFPGRFSGRQFSNSRSEMNVSTLELGDSALYLCASSLSWPSGANVLTFGAGSRLTVL.

The chain joins TRBV27 to TRBJ2-3; D gene unclear. Germline V lookup: CDR1 MNHEY, CDR2 SMNVEV (reference sequence). V was shortened by 5 bases and J by 5 bases, with 20 bases between the two germline ends. CDR3 length: 16 amino acids. The DNA of the CDR3 is TGTGCCAGCAGTCCACGCCGCCCCGGGCTGGGAGATACGCAGTATTTT. This encodes CASSPRRPGLGDTQYF.

The V and J genes are TRBV6-1 and TRBJ1-5, with D hard to call. This CDR3 spans 13 amino acids. The V gene's germline CDR1 is MNHNS and CDR2 SASEGT. The V end was cut by 6 bases, the J end by 1 base, with 7 bases between. The CDR3 nucleotides are TGTGCCAGCAGCGCAAGAAGCAATCAGCCCCAGCATTTT. It encodes CASSARSNQPQHF.